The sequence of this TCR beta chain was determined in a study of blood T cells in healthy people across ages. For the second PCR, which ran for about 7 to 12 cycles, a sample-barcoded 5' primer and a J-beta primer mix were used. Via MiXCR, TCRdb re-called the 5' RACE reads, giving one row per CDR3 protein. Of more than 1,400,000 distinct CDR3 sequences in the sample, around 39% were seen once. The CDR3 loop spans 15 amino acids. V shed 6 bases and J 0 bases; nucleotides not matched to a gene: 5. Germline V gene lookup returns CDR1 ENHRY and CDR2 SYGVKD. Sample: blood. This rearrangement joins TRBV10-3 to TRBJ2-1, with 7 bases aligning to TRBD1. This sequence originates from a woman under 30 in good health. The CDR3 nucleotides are TGTGCCATCAGCCCAGGGGGAAGCTCCTACAATGAGCAGTTCTTC. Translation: CAISPGGSSYNEQFF.